The T cell receptor beta chain described here comes from a study of response to subunit inactivated influenza vaccine. Broader study findings: A suggestion made by the authors is that each seasonal influenza vaccination recruits few new T cells.

TCRdb analysed the RT-PCR reads with MiXCR anew, one entry per CDR3 protein. The profile shows about 520,000 distinct CDR3 sequences, roughly 7.9% of them singletons. The CDR3 has 17 amino acids. Germline CDR1 is LGHNA and CDR2 is YNFKEQ. The ends lost 1 base at V and 0 bases at J; junction bases unmatched: 7. This clonotype came up many times. Antigen unknown. Here the sequenced sample was PBMCs from blood, taken around 25 months after vaccination. The TCR originated in a man between 45 and 75 years old who received an inactivated influenza vaccine. The genes are TRBV4-2 and TRBJ2-3, with TRBD2 matching over 7 bases. CDR3: CASSQVQSGTSTDTQYF. CDR3 DNA sequence: TGTGCCAGCAGCCAAGTTCAAAGCGGGACTAGCACAGATACGCAGTATTTT.